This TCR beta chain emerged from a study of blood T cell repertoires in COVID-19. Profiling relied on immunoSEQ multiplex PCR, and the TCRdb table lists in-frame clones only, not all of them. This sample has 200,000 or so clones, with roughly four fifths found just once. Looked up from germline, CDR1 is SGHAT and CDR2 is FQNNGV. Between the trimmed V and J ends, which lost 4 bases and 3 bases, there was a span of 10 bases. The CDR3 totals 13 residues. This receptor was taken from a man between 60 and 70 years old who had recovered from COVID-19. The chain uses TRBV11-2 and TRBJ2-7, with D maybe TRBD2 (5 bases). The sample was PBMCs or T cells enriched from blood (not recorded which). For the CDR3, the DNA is TGTGCCAGCAGCTCTCTGACTATCTACGAGCAGTACTTC. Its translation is CASSSLTIYEQYF. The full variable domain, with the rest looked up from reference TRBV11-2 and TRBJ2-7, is EAGVAQSPRYKIIEKRQSVAFWCNPISGHATLYWYQQILGQGPKLLIQFQNNGVVDDSQLPKDRFSAERLKGVDSTLKIQPAKLEDSAVYLCASSSLTIYEQYFGPGTRLTVT.